This record looks at one T cell receptor (beta chain) sequence and its context. This clonotype was observed a few times. Its antigen specificity is not known. Base qualities were left out, and no much larger clone turns up one base away. From the cysteine up to the phenylalanine, the CDR3 has a length of 13 residues. Only the CDR3 DNA stays, 39 bases, in frame from base 1. Via the germline V gene, CDR1 is MDHEN and CDR2 SYDVKM. V is reduced by 7 bases and J by 4 bases, leaving a spacing of 13 bases between them. This entry belongs to a study of Graves' ophthalmopathy and Graves' hyperthyroidism (dated by TCRdb to the late 2010s). About the full investigation: Peripheral blood was collected at initial diagnosis, prior to any treatment. In total, 135 blood samples were TCR-sequenced: some 40 ophthalmopathy, roughly 80 hyperthyroidism and approximately 17 hyperthyroidism-to-ophthalmopathy patients. A discovery set of 95 to 100 patients (under 45 ophthalmopathy, around 57 stable hyperthyroidism) was enrolled to explore V-J signatures distinguishing ophthalmopathy from hyperthyroidism. For independent validation, a separate cohort was made up of 18 to 20 hyperthyroidism patients plus 17 patients who later progressed from hyperthyroidism to ophthalmopathy. The 100 or so discovery patients were randomly divided into training and test sets at a 7:3 ratio. After sampling, hyperthyroidism patients received methimazole starting at 30 mg daily, and ophthalmopathy patients received high-dose intravenous methylprednisolone. In several hyperthyroidism patients, the T-cell repertoire of thyroid tissue was compared with the T-cell repertoire of blood. TCR beta repertoire signatures were used to distinguish Graves' ophthalmopathy from Graves' hyperthyroidism and to predict progression to ophthalmopathy.

For repertoire sequencing, the TCR beta CDR3 regions were amplified from RNA transcripts. A first-round RT-PCR used HTBI primers with the Qiagen OneStep RT-PCR kit, followed by a second-round multiplex PCR, size selection and purification. Libraries were sequenced paired-end with 100 bp reads on an Illumina HiSeq2000. The original methods were these. SOAPnuke was used to process the reads, throwing out any read that had adapters, had uncalled bases, had a mean Phred below 15, or lacked an exact constant-primer or identifier match. High-quality paired reads were merged with COPE v1.2.5. Unique nucleotide sequences were defined as clonotypes and aligned to IMGT TRB V, D and J references using MiTCR v1.1. Only V-J combinations with frequency above 0.0001 were analysed, covering 99.2% of repertoires. A TCR clonal expansion and chaos score per V-J combination was defined as the ratio of F50 clonal expansion to chaos observed in the TCRdist matrix. Welch's t-statistics and random forest were used to narrow the features down to around twelve V-J combinations, which were then fed into a naive Bayes classifier. Thyroid-blood repertoire similarity was quantified with the Morisita-Horn index. TCRdb reanalyzed the raw reads on its own, using fastp at Q25 for trimming and MiXCR for clone calling, and kept in-frame beta chains. Each entry merges the rows of one CDR3 protein and shows their most common DNA and genes. TCRdb, not the authors, supplied the V and J calls. The sample table contains some 410,000 distinct CDR3 sequences; only one count was recorded for over 20% of them. The ten largest clonotypes hold 2.5% to 3.5% of the sample.

What the work shows at the level of the full study, not this receptor alone: Sample size was not statistically predetermined, and group allocation was not concealed from the investigators. In validation, the model predicted ophthalmopathy progression with about 71% sensitivity and less than 80% specificity; around twelve predicted patients were CT-confirmed with GO in a median of approximately six months. Most expanded thyroid clonotypes with frequency above 0.001 were also detected in blood, suggesting blood repertoires may reflect the thyroid immune response. In cross-validation, the 13-signature model distinguished ophthalmopathy from stable hyperthyroidism with more than 85% sensitivity and about 81% specificity, while in the test set the corresponding values were about 79% and 69%.

Hyperthyroidism was defined as stable when no progression to ophthalmopathy occurred within 18 months of follow-up. Hyperthyroidism patients were newly diagnosed, with disease duration under 2 months, and aged 18 to 65 years. Patients with other autoimmune diseases, uncontrolled infections, pregnancy or lactation were excluded. Clinical symptoms, serum thyroxine, TRAb, thyroid ultrasound and orbital computed tomography were used for diagnosis. Ficoll-Paque density gradient centrifugation was used to isolate PBMCs from about 10 ml of fresh peripheral blood. Total RNA was extracted with Trizol reagent and quality-checked on an Agilent 2100 Bioanalyzer.

Here the chain combines TRBV28 and TRBJ1-1, with the D gene not clear enough to name. The specimen sequenced was peripheral blood. This receptor was identified in a woman aged 18-35 years with stable Graves' hyperthyroidism. Donor details come from another sample of the same person, matched by shared clones. The sequenced DNA: TGTGCCAGCACGAGCAGTGTGGGCACTGAAGCTTTCTTT. This encodes CASTSSVGTEAFF.